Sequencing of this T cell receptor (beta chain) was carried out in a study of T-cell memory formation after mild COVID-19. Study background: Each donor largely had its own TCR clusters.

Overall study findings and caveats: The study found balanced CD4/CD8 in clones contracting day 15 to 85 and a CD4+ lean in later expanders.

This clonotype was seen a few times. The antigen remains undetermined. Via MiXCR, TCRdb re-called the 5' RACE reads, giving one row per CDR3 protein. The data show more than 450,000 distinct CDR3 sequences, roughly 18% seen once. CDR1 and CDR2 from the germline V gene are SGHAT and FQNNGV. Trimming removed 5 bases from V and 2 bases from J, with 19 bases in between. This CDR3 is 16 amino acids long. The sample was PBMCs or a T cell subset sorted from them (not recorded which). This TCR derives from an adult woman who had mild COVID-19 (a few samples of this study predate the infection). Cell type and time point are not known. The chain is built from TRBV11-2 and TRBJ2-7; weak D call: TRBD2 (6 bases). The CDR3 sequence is CASSHPRGEPPYEQYF. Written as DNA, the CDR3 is TGTGCCAGCAGCCACCCGCGGGGAGAGCCTCCCTACGAGCAGTACTTC. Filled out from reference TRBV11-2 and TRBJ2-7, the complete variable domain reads EAGVAQSPRYKIIEKRQSVAFWCNPISGHATLYWYQQILGQGPKLLIQFQNNGVVDDSQLPKDRFSAERLKGVDSTLKIQPAKLEDSAVYLCASSHPRGEPPYEQYFGPGTRLTVT.